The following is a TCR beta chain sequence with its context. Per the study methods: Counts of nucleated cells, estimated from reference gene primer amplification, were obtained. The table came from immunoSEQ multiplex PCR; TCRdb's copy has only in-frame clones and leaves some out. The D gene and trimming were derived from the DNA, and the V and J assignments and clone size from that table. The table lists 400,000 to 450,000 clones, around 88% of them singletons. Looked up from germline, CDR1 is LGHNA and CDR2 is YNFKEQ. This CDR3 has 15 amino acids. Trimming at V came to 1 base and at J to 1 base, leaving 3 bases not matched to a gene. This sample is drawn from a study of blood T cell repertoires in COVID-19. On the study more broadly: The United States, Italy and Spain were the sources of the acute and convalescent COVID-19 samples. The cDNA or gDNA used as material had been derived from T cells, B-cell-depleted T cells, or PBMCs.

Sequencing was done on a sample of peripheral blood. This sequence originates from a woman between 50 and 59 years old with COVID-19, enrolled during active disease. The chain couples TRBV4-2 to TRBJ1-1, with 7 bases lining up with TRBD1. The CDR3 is CASSQATGQNTEAFF. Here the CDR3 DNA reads TGTGCCAGCAGCCAAGCGACAGGGCAGAACACTGAAGCTTTCTTT.